The rows below give T cell receptor beta chains drawn from one sample of a study of cytomegalovirus exposure and HLA in healthy donors. Clones were sequenced by immunoSEQ multiplex PCR, and TCRdb holds only the in-frame ones, with some missing. Counted here are some 120,000 clones, around 74% occurring once; the ten biggest clones make up 1.6%. Material for sequencing was PBMCs. The receptors derive from a woman between 18 and 30 years old in good health and CMV-seronegative. The CDR3 runs from the conserved cysteine through the conserved F or W. The order of the fields is CDR3 length, V gene, D gene, J gene, clone size, CDR3 DNA, CDR3 protein. The D gene is left open where the match is weak. Expanded clones are given a class, and other clones once, few, many or no size at all.

>14|TRBV18|TRBD1|TRBJ1-1|NA
TGTGCCAGCGCCCCACAGGGGGACGGGACTGAAGCTTTCTTT
CASAPQGDGTEAFF
>17|TRBV30|NA|TRBJ1-3|NA
TGTGCCTGGAGTGTACTGGGAGGCCGACGGTCTGGAAACACCATATATTTT
CAWSVLGGRRSGNTIYF
>12|TRBV7-9|NA|TRBJ1-3|NA
TGTGCCAGCGCGGACAGTGGAAACACCATATATTTT
CASADSGNTIYF
>16|TRBV19|TRBD1|TRBJ1-5|once
TGTGCCAGTAGTTCCACAGGGGGCTATAGCAATCAGCCCCAGCATTTT
CASSSTGGYSNQPQHF
>13|TRBV6-1|TRBD1|TRBJ2-7|few
TGTGCCAGCAGGACAGGGGTGGCCTACGAGCAGTACTTC
CASRTGVAYEQYF
>13|TRBV30|NA|TRBJ1-1|NA
TGTGCCTGGAGTGTTTCAGAGAACACTGAAGCTTTCTTT
CAWSVSENTEAFF
>14|TRBV5-4|TRBD1|TRBJ1-2|NA
TGTGCCAGCAGCTGGGACAGGGGATATAGTGGCTACACCTTC
CASSWDRGYSGYTF
>14|TRBV30|TRBD1|TRBJ2-6|few
TGTGCCTGTGTCGACAGGGCCGGGGCCAACGTCCTGACTTTC
CACVDRAGANVLTF
>12|TRBV10-3|TRBD1|TRBJ2-7|NA
TGTGCCATCAAGGGGGCTGCCTACGAGCAGTACTTC
CAIKGAAYEQYF
>14|TRBV19|TRBD1|TRBJ2-1|NA
TGTGCCAGTAGTATCGAAAACAGGGGACATGAGCAGTTCTTC
CASSIENRGHEQFF
>16|TRBV4-1|NA|TRBJ2-1|NA
TGCGCCAGCAGCCAAGATCCTCCTAGCGCCTACAATGAGCAGTTCTTC
CASSQDPPSAYNEQFF
>16|TRBV7-3|TRBD1|TRBJ2-5|NA
TGTGCCAGCAGCTCCCTAGAGGGGGCGTCTCCAGAGACCCAGTACTTC
CASSSLEGASPETQYF
>15|TRBV6-1|NA|TRBJ1-1|NA
TGTGCCAGCACGGGCGCGCTAGCACTAAACACTGAAGCTTTCTTT
CASTGALALNTEAFF
>13|TRBV28|NA|TRBJ2-3|NA
TGTGCCAGCAGTTTTGCGATGACAGATACGCAGTATTTT
CASSFAMTDTQYF
>16|TRBV2|TRBD1|TRBJ2-7|NA
TGTGCCAGCAGTTTTTCACCGGGACAGGGTACTTACGAGCAGTACTTC
CASSFSPGQGTYEQYF
>16|TRBV28|TRBD1|TRBJ1-5|NA
TGTGCCAGCACAAAAGGACAGGGGGTCCCCAATCAGCCCCAGCATTTT
CASTKGQGVPNQPQHF
>15|TRBV5-1|TRBD1|TRBJ2-7|once
TGCGCCAGCAGCTTGGGGACAGGGGAATCCTACGAGCAGTACTTC
CASSLGTGESYEQYF
>16|TRBV7-8|NA|TRBJ2-2|NA
TGTGCCAGCAGCTTACTGACAGCCGCGAACACCGGGGAGCTGTTTTTT
CASSLLTAANTGELFF
>13|TRBV10-3|NA|TRBJ1-2|NA
TGTGCCATCAGTGAGTCTAGCCGGTGGGGCTACACCTTC
CAISESSRWGYTF
>19|TRBV4-1|NA|TRBJ1-1|NA
TGCGCCAGCAGCCTAAGAAAGTCGAGGGTCCACCGCATGAACACTGAAGCTTTCTTT
CASSLRKSRVHRMNTEAFF
>14|TRBV7-9|TRBD1|TRBJ1-1|NA
TGTGCCAGCAGCTTGGCGCAGGGGGTAGGTGAAGCTTTCTTT
CASSLAQGVGEAFF
>13|TRBV10-3|NA|TRBJ1-2|NA
TGTGCCATCAGTACTAGTGCTAACTATGGCTACACCTTC
CAISTSANYGYTF
>15|TRBV5-4|TRBD2|TRBJ2-1|NA
TGTGCCAGCAGCTCCCGGCGGACTAGCACGAATGAGCAGTTCTTC
CASSSRRTSTNEQFF
>15|TRBV9|TRBD1|TRBJ2-7|NA
TGTGCCAGCAGCGTAGAGGGGACAGGGATTTACGAGCAGTACTTC
CASSVEGTGIYEQYF
>19|TRBV5-1|TRBD2|TRBJ2-1|NA
TGCGCCAGCAGCCCGCCGACTAGCGGGGGCCTGAGCTCCTACAATGAGCAGTTCTTC
CASSPPTSGGLSSYNEQFF